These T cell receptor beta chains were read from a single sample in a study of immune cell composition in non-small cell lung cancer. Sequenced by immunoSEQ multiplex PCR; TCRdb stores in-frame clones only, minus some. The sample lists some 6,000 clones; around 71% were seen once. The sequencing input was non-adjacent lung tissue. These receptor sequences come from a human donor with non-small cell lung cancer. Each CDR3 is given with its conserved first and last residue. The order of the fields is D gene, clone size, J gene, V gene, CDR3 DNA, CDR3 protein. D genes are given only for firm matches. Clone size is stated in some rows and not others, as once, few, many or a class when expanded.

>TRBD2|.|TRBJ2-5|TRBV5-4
TGTGCCAGCAGCTTGGGGGGAGGGGAGACCCAGTACTTC
CASSLGGGETQYF
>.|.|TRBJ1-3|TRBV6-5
TGTGCCAGCTGGACAGTCTCTGGAAACACCATATATTTT
CASWTVSGNTIYF
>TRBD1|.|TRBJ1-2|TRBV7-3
TGTGCCAGCAGCACAGACAGGGGTGGTGGCTACACCTTC
CASSTDRGGGYTF
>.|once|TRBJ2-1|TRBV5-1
TGCGCCAGCAGCCAGGGTGGGGGGAGCCATAATGAGCAGTTCTTC
CASSQGGGSHNEQFF
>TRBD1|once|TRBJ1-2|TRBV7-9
TGCGCCAGCTCCAGAGGGGACAGGGCCCTTGATGAAGGCTACACCTTC
CASSRGDRALDEGYTF
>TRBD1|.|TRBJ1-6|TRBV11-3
TGTGCCAGCAGCTTAGGGGGGACAGGGAATTCACCCCTCCACTTT
CASSLGGTGNSPLHF
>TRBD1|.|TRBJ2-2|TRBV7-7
TGTGCTAGCAGCCGGGACAGAGACACCGGGGAGCTGTTTTTT
CASSRDRDTGELFF
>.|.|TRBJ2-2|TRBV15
TGTGCCACCAGCAGAGGGGGAGGGGGAATGAACACCGGGGAGCTGTTTTTT
CATSRGGGGMNTGELFF
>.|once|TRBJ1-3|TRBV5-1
TGCGCCAGCAGCACCACAGGGATCTCTGGAAACACCATATATTTT
CASSTTGISGNTIYF
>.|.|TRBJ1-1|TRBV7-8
TGTGCCAGCAGGCGGGATTTGAACACTGAAGCTTTCTTT
CASRRDLNTEAFF
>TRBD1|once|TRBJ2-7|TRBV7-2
TGTGCCAGCAGCGTAAACAGGGGCTACGAGCAGTACTTC
CASSVNRGYEQYF
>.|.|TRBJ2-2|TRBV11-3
TGTGCCAGCAGCTTTTCAGGGACTTCGAACACCGGGGAGCTGTTTTTT
CASSFSGTSNTGELFF
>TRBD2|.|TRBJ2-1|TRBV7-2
TGTGCCAGCAGCAAAGTAGCCGGGACTAGCGGCTACAATGAGCAGTTCTTC
CASSKVAGTSGYNEQFF
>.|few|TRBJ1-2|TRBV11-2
TGTGCCAGCAGCTTAATAACTTATGGCTACACCTTC
CASSLITYGYTF
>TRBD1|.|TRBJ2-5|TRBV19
TGTGCCAGTAGAGACAGGGGATCGGAGACCCAGTACTTC
CASRDRGSETQYF
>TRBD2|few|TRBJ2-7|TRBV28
TGTGCCAGCATCCGTAGCGGGGACGCCTACGAGCAGTACTTC
CASIRSGDAYEQYF
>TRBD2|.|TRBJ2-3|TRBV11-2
TGTGCCAGCAGCCCGGGGACTAGCTACCTCACAGATACGCAGTATTTT
CASSPGTSYLTDTQYF
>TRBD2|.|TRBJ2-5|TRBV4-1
TGCGCCAGCAGCCACCCCGGACTAGCGGGGGGCCCGAATCAAGAGACCCAGTACTTC
CASSHPGLAGGPNQETQYF
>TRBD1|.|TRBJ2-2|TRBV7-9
TGTGCCAGCAGCTCTCTCCGGGACAGGGGGCTGTTTTTT
CASSSLRDRGLFF